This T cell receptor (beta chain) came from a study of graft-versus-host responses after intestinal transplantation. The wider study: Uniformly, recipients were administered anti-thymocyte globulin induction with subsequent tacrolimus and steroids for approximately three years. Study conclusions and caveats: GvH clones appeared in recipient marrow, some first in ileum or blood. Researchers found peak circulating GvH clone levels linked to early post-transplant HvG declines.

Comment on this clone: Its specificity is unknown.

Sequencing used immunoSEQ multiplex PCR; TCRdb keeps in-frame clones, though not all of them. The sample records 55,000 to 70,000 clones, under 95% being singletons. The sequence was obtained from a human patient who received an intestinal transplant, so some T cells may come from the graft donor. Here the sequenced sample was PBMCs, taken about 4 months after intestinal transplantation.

As DNA, the CDR3 is TGTGCCAGCAGTTACAGACCCGGGACTACCTCCTACGAGCAGTACTTC. Amino acid sequence: CASSYRPGTTSYEQYF. The chain joins TRBV6-5 to TRBJ2-7; 7 bases map to TRBD2. V dropped 2 bases and J dropped 0; count of bases not matched to a gene: 7. The CDR3 has 16 residues. Germline V gene sequence: CDR1 MNHEY, CDR2 SVGAGI.